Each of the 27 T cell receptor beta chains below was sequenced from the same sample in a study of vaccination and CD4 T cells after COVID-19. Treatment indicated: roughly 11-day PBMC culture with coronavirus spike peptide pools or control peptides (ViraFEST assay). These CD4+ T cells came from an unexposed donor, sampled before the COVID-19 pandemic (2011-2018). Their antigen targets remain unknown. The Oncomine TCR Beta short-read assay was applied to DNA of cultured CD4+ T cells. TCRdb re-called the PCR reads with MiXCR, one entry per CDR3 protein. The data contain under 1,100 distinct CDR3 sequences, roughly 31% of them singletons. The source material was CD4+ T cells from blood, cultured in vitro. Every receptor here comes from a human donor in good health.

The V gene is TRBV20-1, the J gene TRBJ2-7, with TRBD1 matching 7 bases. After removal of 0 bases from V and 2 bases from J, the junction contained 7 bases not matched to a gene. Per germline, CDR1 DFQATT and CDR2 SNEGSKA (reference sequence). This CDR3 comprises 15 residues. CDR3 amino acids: CSAREGGRDAYEQYF. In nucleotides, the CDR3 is TGCAGTGCTAGAGAAGGGGGCAGGGACGCCTACGAGCAGTACTTC.

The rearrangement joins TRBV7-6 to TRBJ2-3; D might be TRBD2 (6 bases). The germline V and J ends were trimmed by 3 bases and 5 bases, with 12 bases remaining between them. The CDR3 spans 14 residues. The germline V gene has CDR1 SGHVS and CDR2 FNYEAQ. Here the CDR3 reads CASSFRTSLDTQYF. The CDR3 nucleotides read TGTGCCAGCAGCTTCAGAACTAGCCTAGATACGCAGTATTTT. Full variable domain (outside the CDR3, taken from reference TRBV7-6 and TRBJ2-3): GAGVSQSPRYKVTKRGQDVALRCDPISGHVSLYWYRQALGQGPEFLTYFNYEAQQDKSGLPNDRFSAERPEGSISTLTIQRTEQRDSAMYRCASSFRTSLDTQYFGPGTRLTVL.

The CDR3 DNA follows: TGTGCCAGCAATACCGTAGCGGGAGCCGGGGAGCTGTTTTTT. Amino acids: CASNTVAGAGELFF. The chain is built from TRBV12-3 or TRBV12-4 and TRBJ2-2; 9 bases agree with TRBD2. Trimming at V came to 7 bases and at J to 6 bases, leaving 6 bases not matched to a gene. The CDR3 sequence is 14 residues long.

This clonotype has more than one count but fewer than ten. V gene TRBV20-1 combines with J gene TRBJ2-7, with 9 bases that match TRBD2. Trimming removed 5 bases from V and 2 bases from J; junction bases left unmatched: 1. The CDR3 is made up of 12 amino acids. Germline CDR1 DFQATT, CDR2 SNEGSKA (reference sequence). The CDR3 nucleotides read TGCAGTGCTCGACTAGCGGCCTACGAGCAGTACTTC. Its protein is CSARLAAYEQYF.

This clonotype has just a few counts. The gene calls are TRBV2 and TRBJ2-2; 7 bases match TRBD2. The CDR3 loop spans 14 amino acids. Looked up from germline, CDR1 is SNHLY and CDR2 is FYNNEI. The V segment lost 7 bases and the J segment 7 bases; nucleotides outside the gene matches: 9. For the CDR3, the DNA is TGTGCCAGCACCGGGACTACTTTTGGCGGGGAGCTGTTTTTT. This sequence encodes CASTGTTFGGELFF.

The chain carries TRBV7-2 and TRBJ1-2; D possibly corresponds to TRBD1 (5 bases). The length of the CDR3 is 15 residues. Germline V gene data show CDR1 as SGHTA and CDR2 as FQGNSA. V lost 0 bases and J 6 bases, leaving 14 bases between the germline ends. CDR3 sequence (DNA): TGTGCCAGCAGCTTAGCCCGGACAAGATCGAATGGCTACACCTTC. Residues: CASSLARTRSNGYTF. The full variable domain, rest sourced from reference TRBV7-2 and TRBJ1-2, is GAGVSQSPSNKVTEKGKDVELRCDPISGHTALYWYRQSLGQGLEFLIYFQGNSAPDKSGLPSDRFSAERTGGSVSTLTIQRTQQEDSAVYLCASSLARTRSNGYTFGSGTRLTVV.

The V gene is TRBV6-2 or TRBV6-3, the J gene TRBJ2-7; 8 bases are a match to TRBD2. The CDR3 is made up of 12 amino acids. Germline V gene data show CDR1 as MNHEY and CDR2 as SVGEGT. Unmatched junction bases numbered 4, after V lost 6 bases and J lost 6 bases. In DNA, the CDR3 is TGTGCCAGCAGGGAGCGGGGGCTCGAGCAGTACTTC. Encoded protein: CASRERGLEQYF.

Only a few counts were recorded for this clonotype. CDR3 in amino acids: CASSHWTSGGRDTQYF. CDR3 bases: TGTGCCAGCAGCCATTGGACTAGCGGGGGGCGAGATACGCAGTATTTT. This chain connects TRBV7-2 to TRBJ2-3; 14 bases are a match to TRBD2. CDR1 SGHTA and CDR2 FQGNSA come from the germline V gene. The junction had 6 bases not matched to a gene; V was cut back by 5 bases and J by 5 bases. This CDR3 comprises 16 residues.

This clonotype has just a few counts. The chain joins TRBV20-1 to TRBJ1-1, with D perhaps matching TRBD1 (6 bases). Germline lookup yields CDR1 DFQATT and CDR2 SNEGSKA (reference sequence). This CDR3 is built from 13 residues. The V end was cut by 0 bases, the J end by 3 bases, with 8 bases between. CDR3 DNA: TGCAGTGCTAGAGATAACAGGGACACTGAAGCTTTCTTT. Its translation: CSARDNRDTEAFF.

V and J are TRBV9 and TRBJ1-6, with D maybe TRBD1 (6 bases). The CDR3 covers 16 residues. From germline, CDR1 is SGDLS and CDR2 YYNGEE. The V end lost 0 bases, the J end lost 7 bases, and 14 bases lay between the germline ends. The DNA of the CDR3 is TGTGCCAGCAGCGTAGGAGGTAGCAGGGGCAATTCACCCCTCCACTTT. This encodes CASSVGGSRGNSPLHF.

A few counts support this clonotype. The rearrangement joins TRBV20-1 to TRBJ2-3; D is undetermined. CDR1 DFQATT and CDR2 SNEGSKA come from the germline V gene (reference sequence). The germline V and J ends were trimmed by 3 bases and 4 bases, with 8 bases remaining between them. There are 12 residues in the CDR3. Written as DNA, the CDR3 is TGCAGTGCTAGGGACGCGGCAGATACGCAGTATTTT. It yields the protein CSARDAADTQYF.

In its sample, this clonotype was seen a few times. CDR3 sequence: CASTRRSSTSGANVLTF. CDR3 nucleotides: TGTGCCAGCACCCGGCGGAGCTCCACCTCTGGGGCCAACGTCCTGACTTTC. The rearrangement joins TRBV7-2 to TRBJ2-6; no firm D call. Per the germline V gene, CDR1 is SGHTA and CDR2 is FQGNSA. Trimming took off 7 bases at V and 0 bases at J, with 16 bases between the two ends. The CDR3 loop spans 17 amino acids.

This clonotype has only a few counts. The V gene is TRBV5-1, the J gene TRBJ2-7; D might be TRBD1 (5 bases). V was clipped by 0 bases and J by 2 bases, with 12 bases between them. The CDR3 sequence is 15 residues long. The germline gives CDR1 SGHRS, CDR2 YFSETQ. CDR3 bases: TGCGCCAGCAGCTTGGGTGGGGCGACCACCTACGAGCAGTACTTC. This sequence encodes CASSLGGATTYEQYF.

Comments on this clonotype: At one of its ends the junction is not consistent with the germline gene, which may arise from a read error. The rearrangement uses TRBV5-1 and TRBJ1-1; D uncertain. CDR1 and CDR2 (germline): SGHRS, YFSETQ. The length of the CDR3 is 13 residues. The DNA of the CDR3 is TGCGCCGGCAGCTTGTCCGTGGACACTGAAGCTTTCTTT. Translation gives CAGSLSVDTEAFF.

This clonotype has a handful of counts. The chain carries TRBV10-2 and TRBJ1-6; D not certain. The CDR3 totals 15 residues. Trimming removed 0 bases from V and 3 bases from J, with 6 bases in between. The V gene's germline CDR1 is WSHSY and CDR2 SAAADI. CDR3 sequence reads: CASSESWGYNSPLHF. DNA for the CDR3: TGCGCCAGCAGTGAGTCCTGGGGCTATAATTCACCCCTCCACTTT.

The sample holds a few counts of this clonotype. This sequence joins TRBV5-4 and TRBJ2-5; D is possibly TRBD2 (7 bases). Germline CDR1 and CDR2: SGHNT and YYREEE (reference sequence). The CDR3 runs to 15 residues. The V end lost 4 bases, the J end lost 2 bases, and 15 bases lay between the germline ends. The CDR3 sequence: CASSIGGGEQETQYF. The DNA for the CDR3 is TGTGCCAGCAGCATAGGGGGGGGGGAACAAGAGACCCAGTACTTC.

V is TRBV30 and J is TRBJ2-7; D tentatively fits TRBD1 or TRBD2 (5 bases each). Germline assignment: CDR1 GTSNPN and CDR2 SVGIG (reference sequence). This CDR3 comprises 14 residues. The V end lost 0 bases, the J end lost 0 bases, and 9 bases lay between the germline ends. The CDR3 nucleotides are TGTGCCTGGAGTGTGAAGGGGAGCTCCTACGAGCAGTACTTC. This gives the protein CAWSVKGSSYEQYF.

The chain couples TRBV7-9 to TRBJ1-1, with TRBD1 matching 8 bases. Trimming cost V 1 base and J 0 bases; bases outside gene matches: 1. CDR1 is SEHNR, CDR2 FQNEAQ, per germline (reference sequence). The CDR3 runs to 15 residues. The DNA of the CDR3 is TGTGCCAGCAGCTTAGGGACAGGGATGAACACTGAAGCTTTCTTT. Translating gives CASSLGTGMNTEAFF.

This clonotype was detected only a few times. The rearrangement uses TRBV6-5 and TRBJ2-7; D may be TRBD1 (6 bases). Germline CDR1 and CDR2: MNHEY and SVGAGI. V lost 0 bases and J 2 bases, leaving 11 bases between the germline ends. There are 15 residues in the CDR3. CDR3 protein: CASSYSVDRTYEQYF. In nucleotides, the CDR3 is TGTGCCAGCAGTTACTCGGTGGACAGAACCTACGAGCAGTACTTC.

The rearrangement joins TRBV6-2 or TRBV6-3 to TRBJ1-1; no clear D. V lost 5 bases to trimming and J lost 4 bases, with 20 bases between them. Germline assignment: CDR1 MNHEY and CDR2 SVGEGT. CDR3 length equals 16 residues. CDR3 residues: CASSHWDRPGSTEAFF. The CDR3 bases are TGTGCCAGCAGTCATTGGGATAGACCTGGTTCCACTGAAGCTTTCTTT.

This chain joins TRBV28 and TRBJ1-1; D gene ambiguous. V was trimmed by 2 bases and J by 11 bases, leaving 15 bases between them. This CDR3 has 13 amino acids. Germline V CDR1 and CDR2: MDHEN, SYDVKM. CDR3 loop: CASSLVRSYEAFF. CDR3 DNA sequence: TGTGCCAGCAGTTTAGTCAGGTCATATGAGGCTTTCTTT. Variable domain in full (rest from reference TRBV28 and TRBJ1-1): DVKVTQSSRYLVKRTGEKVFLECVQDMDHENMFWYRQDPGLGLRLIYFSYDVKMKEKGDIPEGYSVSREKKERFSLILESASTNQTSMYLCASSLVRSYEAFFGQGTRLTVV.

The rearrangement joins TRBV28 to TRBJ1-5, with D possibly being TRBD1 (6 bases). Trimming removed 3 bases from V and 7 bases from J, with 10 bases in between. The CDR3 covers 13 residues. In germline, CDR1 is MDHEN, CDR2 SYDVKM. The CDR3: CASSLNREQPQHF. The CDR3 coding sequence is TGTGCCAGCAGTTTGAACAGGGAGCAGCCCCAGCATTTT.

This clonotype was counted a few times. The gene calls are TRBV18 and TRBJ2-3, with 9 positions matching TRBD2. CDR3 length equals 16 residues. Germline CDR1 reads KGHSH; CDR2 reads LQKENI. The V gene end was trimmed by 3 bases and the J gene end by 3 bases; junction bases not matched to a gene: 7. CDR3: CASSPQAGGGTDTQYF. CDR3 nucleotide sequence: TGTGCCAGCTCACCGCAAGCGGGGGGTGGTACAGATACGCAGTATTTT. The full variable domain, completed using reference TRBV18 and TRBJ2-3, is NAGVMQNPRHLVRRRGQEARLRCSPMKGHSHVYWYRQLPEEGLKFMVYLQKENIIDESGMPKERFSAEFPKEGPSILRIQQVVRGDSAAYFCASSPQAGGGTDTQYFGPGTRLTVL.

The CDR3 nucleotides read TGCGCCAGCAAAGGGACTAGCGCCTACGAGCAGTACTTC. It yields the protein CASKGTSAYEQYF. The gene calls are TRBV5-1 and TRBJ2-7, with TRBD2 matching 10 bases. V lost 6 bases and J lost 2; bases outside the gene matches: 2. This CDR3 region has 13 residues. Per germline, CDR1 SGHRS and CDR2 YFSETQ. The full variable domain, its missing parts supplied by reference TRBV5-1 and TRBJ2-7, is KAGVTQTPRYLIKTRGQQVTLSCSPISGHRSVSWYQQTPGQGLQFLFEYFSETQRNKGNFPGRFSGRQFSNSRSEMNVSTLELGDSALYLCASKGTSAYEQYFGPGTRLTVT.

The CDR3 bases are TGCAGTGCTAGAGATCCCCGGACTTCTGGAAACACCATATATTTT. Translating it yields CSARDPRTSGNTIYF. This chain joins TRBV20-1 and TRBJ1-3; no clear D. Germline V gives CDR1 DFQATT, CDR2 SNEGSKA (reference sequence). With 0 bases removed from V and 1 base from J, the gap between germline ends came to 10 bases. The CDR3 is made up of 15 amino acids.

CDR3 coding DNA: TGTGCCAGCAGCAAGACCGGGACAGGGGGGGTTGAAGCTTTCTTT. Protein sequence: CASSKTGTGGVEAFF. J is TRBJ1-1 and V is TRBV27; 11 nucleotides align to TRBD1. V shed 6 bases and J 7 bases; nucleotides not matched to a gene: 10. The CDR3 covers 15 residues. Germline values: CDR1 MNHEY, CDR2 SMNVEV (reference sequence).

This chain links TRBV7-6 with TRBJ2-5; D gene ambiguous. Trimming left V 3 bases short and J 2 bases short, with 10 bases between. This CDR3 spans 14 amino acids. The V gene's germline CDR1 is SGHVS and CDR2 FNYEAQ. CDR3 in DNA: TGTGCCAGCAGCTTGTTCGGAAAACAAGAGACCCAGTACTTC. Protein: CASSLFGKQETQYF. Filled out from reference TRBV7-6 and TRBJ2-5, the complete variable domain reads GAGVSQSPRYKVTKRGQDVALRCDPISGHVSLYWYRQALGQGPEFLTYFNYEAQQDKSGLPNDRFSAERPEGSISTLTIQRTEQRDSAMYRCASSLFGKQETQYFGPGTRLLVL.